This entry concerns a single TCR beta chain. Its target is unknown. Here immunoSEQ multiplex PCR was the method, and the copy in TCRdb shows in-frame clones only, minus some. The sample holds 190,000 or so clones, approximately 94% seen once. Trimming cost V 1 base and J 1 base, with 4 bases left between them. Germline CDR1 and CDR2: MNHEY and SVGAGI. CDR3 length: 13 residues. This sample was taken from a study of T cell responses to AZD1222 COVID-19 vaccine. Notes on the study in general: Spike-wide vaccine-associated CD4 TCRs dominated at 160-218 and 743-854. Clonal diversity may have been underestimated, and the donors were mostly white British, with more females than males. Just a handful of AZD1222 recipients tested seropositive at baseline. Vaccination with two AZD1222 doses was followed by a rise in Spike-specific TCR breadth and depth.

Sequenced material: peripheral blood, taken 28 days after the second AZD1222 dose. This receptor was identified in an adult who received the AZD1222 COVID-19 vaccine. This rearrangement joins TRBV6-5 to TRBJ1-1, with D hard to call. CDR3 nucleotide sequence: TGTGCCAGCAGTTACTACGGGAACACTGAAGCTTTCTTT. Its protein is CASSYYGNTEAFF.